Listed below are T cell receptor beta chains from one sample, sequenced in a study of T-cell memory formation after mild COVID-19. A single record per CDR3 protein comes from TCRdb applying MiXCR to the 5' RACE reads. Of about 560,000 distinct CDR3 sequences detected, about 18% appear once; the ten largest clones hold around 7.8%. Sample: PBMCs or a T cell subset sorted from them (not recorded which). These receptors were obtained from an adult woman who had mild COVID-19 (a few samples of this study predate the infection). Cell type and time point are not known. The CDR3 runs from the conserved cysteine through the conserved F or W. A D gene is named only where the DNA matches it firmly. Size values are once, few and many counts, or a class for expanded clones, and some rows have none.

CDR3aa	CDR3nt	j_gene	abundance	v_gene	d_gene
CASSSVARSTQETQYF	TGTGCCAGCAGCTCGGTAGCTCGATCGACGCAAGAGACCCAGTACTTC	TRBJ2-5	NA	TRBV5-5	NA
CASSEAGGLSYEQYF	TGTGCCAGCAGTGAAGCCGGGGGATTGTCCTACGAGCAGTACTTC	TRBJ2-7	few	TRBV2	NA
CASSPLYGYTF	TGTGCCAGCAGTCCCCTCTATGGCTACACCTTC	TRBJ1-2	NA	TRBV12-3/TRBV12-4	NA
CASSSLTGDDDEQYF	TGTGCCAGCAGTTCCCTGACAGGGGACGACGACGAGCAGTACTTC	TRBJ2-7	NA	TRBV12-3/TRBV12-4	TRBD1
CASRLLDRGPYEQYF	TGTGCCAGCAGACTCCTCGACAGGGGGCCCTACGAGCAGTACTTC	TRBJ2-7	once	TRBV7-9	TRBD1
CASRSSGRGETQYF	TGTGCCAGCAGGTCGAGCGGGAGAGGGGAGACCCAGTACTTC	TRBJ2-5	NA	TRBV6-5	TRBD2
CAISESQSSYNEQFF	TGTGCCATCAGTGAGTCCCAGTCCTCCTACAATGAGCAGTTCTTC	TRBJ2-1	NA	TRBV10-3	NA
CASSLDLAGDYNEQFF	TGCGCCAGCAGCTTGGATCTAGCGGGAGACTACAATGAGCAGTTCTTC	TRBJ2-1	NA	TRBV5-1	TRBD2
CASTARGAIDEQFF	TGTGCCAGCACCGCACGGGGGGCCATAGATGAGCAGTTCTTC	TRBJ2-1	NA	TRBV7-9	NA
CASSPRDREITGELFF	TGTGCCAGCAGTCCTAGGGACAGGGAAATCACCGGGGAGCTGTTTTTT	TRBJ2-2	NA	TRBV12-3/TRBV12-4	TRBD1
CASTARVMGYGYTF	TGTGCCAGCACCGCGCGGGTGATGGGGTATGGCTACACCTTC	TRBJ1-2	few	TRBV12-3/TRBV12-4	NA
CASSMPGTGSHEQYF	TGCGCCAGCAGCATGCCAGGGACAGGCTCTCACGAGCAGTACTTC	TRBJ2-7	NA	TRBV5-1	TRBD1
CASSPQPLRRFYNEQFF	TGTGCCAGCAGTCCTCAGCCCTTGCGGAGATTTTACAATGAGCAGTTCTTC	TRBJ2-1	few	TRBV27	NA
CASSQSGGSGVLTF	TGCGCCAGCAGTCAATCGGGAGGGTCAGGCGTCCTGACTTTC	TRBJ2-6	NA	TRBV23-1	TRBD2
CASSLVKGTPYGYTF	TGTGCCAGCAGTTTGGTGAAGGGGACGCCCTATGGCTACACCTTC	TRBJ1-2	few	TRBV12-3/TRBV12-4	NA
CASSSSQDRTYEQYF	TGTGCCAGCAGTTCTAGCCAGGACAGAACCTACGAGCAGTACTTC	TRBJ2-7	NA	TRBV12-3/TRBV12-4	NA
CATSRDEVQGGTDTQYF	TGTGCCACCAGCAGAGATGAAGTTCAGGGAGGCACAGATACGCAGTATTTT	TRBJ2-3	NA	TRBV15	NA
CASSHFQEQFF	TGTGCCAGCAGCCATTTCCAAGAGCAGTTCTTC	TRBJ2-1	NA	TRBV14	NA
CASSYVYEQYF	TGTGCCAGCAGTTACGTCTACGAGCAGTACTTC	TRBJ2-7	few	TRBV6-2/TRBV6-3	NA
CASSNGFGTEAFF	TGCGCCAGCAGTAACGGGTTTGGTACTGAAGCTTTCTTT	TRBJ1-1	NA	TRBV5-1	NA
CASSLGAGQGYNEQFF	TGTGCCAGCAGCTTGGGGGCGGGACAGGGGTACAATGAGCAGTTCTTC	TRBJ2-1	few	TRBV11-2	TRBD1
CASSFHQLSYEQYF	TGTGCCAGCAGTTTCCATCAGCTTTCCTACGAGCAGTACTTC	TRBJ2-7	NA	TRBV6-6	NA
CASSLSGRITDTQYF	TGTGCCAGCAGTTTAAGCGGGAGAATAACAGATACGCAGTATTTT	TRBJ2-3	NA	TRBV7-6	TRBD2
CASSRGQANEQFF	TGTGCCAGCTCACGAGGTCAGGCTAATGAGCAGTTCTTC	TRBJ2-1	NA	TRBV18	NA
CASSPSTGDTQYF	TGTGCCAGCAGCCCATCGACGGGAGATACGCAGTATTTT	TRBJ2-3	few	TRBV11-2	NA
CSVIRLGEGETQYF	TGCAGCGTTATCCGGCTGGGGGAGGGAGAGACCCAGTACTTC	TRBJ2-5	few	TRBV29-1	TRBD2
CASSLVEGNYGYTF	TGTGCCAGCAGCTTAGTGGAGGGGAACTATGGCTACACCTTC	TRBJ1-2	few	TRBV7-2	NA
CASSSMTGTSYEQYF	TGTGCCAGCAGCTCAATGACCGGGACTAGCTACGAGCAGTACTTC	TRBJ2-7	many	TRBV7-9	TRBD2
CASNAGIGSPLHF	TGTGCCAGCAATGCAGGAATAGGTTCACCCCTCCACTTT	TRBJ1-6	few	TRBV12-3/TRBV12-4	NA
CASSQDGFQETQYF	TGCGCCAGCAGCCAAGATGGGTTCCAAGAGACCCAGTACTTC	TRBJ2-5	few	TRBV4-3	NA
CASSLSAYGYTF	TGTGCCAGCAGTCTCTCCGCCTATGGCTACACCTTC	TRBJ1-2	many	TRBV4-2	NA
CASSSTSGRPNTGELFF	TGTGCCAGCAGTTCGACTAGCGGGAGACCAAACACCGGGGAGCTGTTTTTT	TRBJ2-2	NA	TRBV27	TRBD2
CATKLAGGGNEQFF	TGTGCCACCAAACTAGCGGGGGGCGGCAATGAGCAGTTCTTC	TRBJ2-1	few	TRBV10-3	TRBD2
CATSEWDTQYF	TGTGCCACCAGTGAGTGGGATACGCAGTATTTT	TRBJ2-3	few	TRBV24-1	NA
CASSLRTQGTEAFF	TGCGCCAGCAGCTTGCGGACACAGGGCACTGAAGCTTTCTTT	TRBJ1-1	NA	TRBV5-1	NA
CASSYSRSGGGAFF	TGTGCCAGCAGTTACTCGAGATCGGGCGGGGGAGCTTTCTTT	TRBJ1-1	NA	TRBV6-5	NA
CASSLPGLAGTDTQYF	TGTGCCAGCAGTTTACCGGGACTAGCAGGCACGGATACGCAGTATTTT	TRBJ2-3	many	TRBV12-3/TRBV12-4	TRBD2
CASSSERNTEAFF	TGTGCCAGCAGTTCAGAGAGGAACACTGAAGCTTTCTTT	TRBJ1-1	few	TRBV12-3/TRBV12-4	NA
CAITSDRGTEAFF	TGTGCCATCACGTCCGACCGGGGCACTGAAGCTTTCTTT	TRBJ1-1	NA	TRBV10-3	NA
CAWSVSRTPDSADEQYF	TGTGCCTGGAGTGTATCCCGGACCCCTGACAGTGCCGACGAGCAGTACTTC	TRBJ2-7	few	TRBV30	NA
CAISESGVGNGGYTF	TGTGCCATCAGTGAGAGTGGGGTTGGGAATGGCGGCTACACCTTC	TRBJ1-2	many	TRBV10-3	NA
CASSKPSSGRDKNIQYF	TGTGCCAGCAGCAAACCCTCTAGCGGGAGGGATAAAAACATTCAGTACTTC	TRBJ2-4	NA	TRBV21-1	NA
CASSWKGILNEKLFF	TGCGCCAGCAGCTGGAAGGGGATCCTGAACGAAAAACTGTTTTTT	TRBJ1-4	NA	TRBV5-1	NA
CASSQNRGSRSFGANVLTF	TGCGCCAGCAGCCAAAATAGGGGCTCCCGCTCGTTTGGGGCCAACGTCCTGACTTTC	TRBJ2-6	NA	TRBV4-3	NA
CASSFSSGGNEQFF	TGTGCCAGCAGCTTCTCTAGCGGAGGGAATGAGCAGTTCTTC	TRBJ2-1	NA	TRBV5-4	TRBD2
CASSVGTLSGELFF	TGTGCCAGCAGCGTCGGGACCCTAAGCGGGGAGCTGTTTTTT	TRBJ2-2	few	TRBV9	NA